These 20 T cell receptor beta chains were sequenced from one sample in a study of T cell changes during pregnancy in multiple sclerosis. This table comes from immunoSEQ multiplex PCR, and its TCRdb copy is limited to in-frame clones, with some not included. The sample has some 45,000 clones; around 93% are singletons. Sequenced here: CD8+ T cells from peripheral blood mononuclear cells, sampled in the first trimester of pregnancy. The receptor set was obtained from a female donor with multiple sclerosis, enrolled in a pregnancy study.

This chain links TRBV19 with TRBJ1-2; D is unclear. Deletions cut 4 bases from V and 0 bases from J, with 9 bases between. Germline CDR1 reads LNHDA; CDR2 reads SQIVND (reference sequence). CDR3 length: 14 residues. The chain's CDR3 is CASSTAGSNYGYTF. The CDR3 nucleotides are TGTGCCAGTAGTACCGCCGGGTCTAACTATGGCTACACCTTC.

The chain links TRBV27 to TRBJ1-5; D not certain. CDR3 size: 13 residues. Germline V lookup: CDR1 MNHEY, CDR2 SMNVEV (reference sequence). V was shortened by 0 bases and J by 5 bases, with 5 bases between the two germline ends. The chain's CDR3 is CASSLSQHQPQHF. The CDR3, as DNA: TGTGCCAGCAGTTTATCACAGCATCAGCCCCAGCATTTT.

This sequence joins TRBV7-6 and TRBJ2-1; tentatively, D is TRBD2 (6 bases). CDR3 length: 12 residues. Germline V lookup: CDR1 SGHVS, CDR2 FNYEAQ. Trimming cost V 3 bases and J 7 bases, with 7 bases left between them. Written as DNA, the CDR3 is TGTGCCAGCAGCTTGGGGAGGAATGAGCAGTTCTTC. Translation: CASSLGRNEQFF.

The chain uses TRBV5-1 and TRBJ2-7; 8 bases map to TRBD2. V trimming: 3 bases; J trimming: 3 bases; junction bases outside the gene matches: 5. The CDR3 covers 14 residues. Germline CDR1 and CDR2: SGHRS and YFSETQ. CDR3 in amino acids: CASSSVGTSYEQYF. In nucleotides, the CDR3 is TGCGCCAGCAGCTCCGTCGGGACTAGCTACGAGCAGTACTTC.

The rearrangement joins TRBV7-8 to TRBJ1-2; D unresolved. Trimming took off 4 bases at V and 5 bases at J, with 11 bases between the two ends. This CDR3 contains 13 residues. Germline V gene lookup returns CDR1 SGHVS and CDR2 FQNEAQ. CDR3: CASSSSTGYGYTF. The CDR3 coding sequence is TGTGCCAGCAGCTCTAGTACGGGTTATGGCTACACCTTC.

The CDR3 reads CASRASVRQGPYEQYF. In nucleotides, the CDR3 is TGTGCCAGCCGAGCCTCCGTACGACAGGGTCCCTACGAGCAGTACTTC. The chain has TRBV7-8 and TRBJ2-7; 7 bases agree with TRBD1. Germline V gene data show CDR1 as SGHVS and CDR2 as FQNEAQ. CDR3 length: 16 amino acids. V lost 8 bases to trimming and J lost 2 bases; unmatched junction nucleotides: 15.

The rearrangement links TRBV7-9 to TRBJ2-7; D gene ambiguous. The length of the CDR3 is 11 residues. V gave up 8 bases and J gave up 6 bases, with 11 bases separating them. The germline V gene encodes CDR1 SEHNR and CDR2 FQNEAQ (reference sequence). CDR3 DNA: TGTGCCAGCTCCCCCATCCCCGAGCAGTACTTC. Protein: CASSPIPEQYF.

This clone was recorded once. The rearrangement uses TRBV28 and TRBJ2-3; no clear D. Trimming removed 4 bases from V and 3 bases from J, with 8 bases in between. The V gene's germline CDR1 is MDHEN and CDR2 SYDVKM. CDR3 length equals 13 residues. The CDR3 DNA reads TGTGCCAGCAGTTCGGTGGTAACAGATACGCAGTATTTT. Protein sequence: CASSSVVTDTQYF.

V is TRBV7-7 and J is TRBJ2-2; 7 bases align to TRBD2. This CDR3 is 15 amino acids long. With 5 bases clipped from V and 4 bases from J, the junction kept 7 bases outside the gene matches. Germline-derived CDR1 and CDR2 are SSHAT and FNYEAQ (reference sequence). The chain's CDR3 is CASSIGGTITGELFF. The CDR3, as DNA: TGTGCCAGCAGCATAGGCGGGACTATCACCGGGGAGCTGTTTTTT.

The chain uses TRBV7-8 and TRBJ2-1; 10 positions agree with TRBD2. Per germline, CDR1 SGHVS and CDR2 FQNEAQ. After removal of 4 bases from V and 4 bases from J, the junction contained 16 bases not matched to a gene. The CDR3 runs 19 residues. CDR3 residues: CASSSGSGAGGPSYNEQFF. The DNA of the CDR3 is TGTGCCAGCAGCTCGGGGTCAGGAGCGGGAGGGCCGTCTTACAATGAGCAGTTCTTC.

This chain connects TRBV5-6 to TRBJ2-2; D is uncertain. Germline V gene data show CDR1 as SGHDT and CDR2 as YYEEEE. This CDR3 has 14 residues. Trimming pared 1 base from V and 2 bases from J, leaving 6 bases between. CDR3 amino acids: CASSLYRNTGELFF. The CDR3 coding sequence is TGTGCCAGCAGCTTGTATAGAAACACCGGGGAGCTGTTTTTT.

Comments on this clone: Different DNA sequences within this sample yield the same CDR3. The chain joins TRBV10-3 to TRBJ2-1, with 8 bases lining up with TRBD2. Germline V gene sequence: CDR1 ENHRY, CDR2 SYGVKD. The V and J ends lost 2 bases and 0 bases, in that order; junction bases with no gene match: 0. The CDR3 extends over 15 amino acids. As DNA, the CDR3 is TGTGCCATCAGTGAGACTAGCGGCTCCTACAATGAGCAGTTCTTC. This codes for CAISETSGSYNEQFF.

This chain links TRBV7-9 with TRBJ2-7, with TRBD2 identical over 8 bases. Germline V CDR1 and CDR2: SEHNR, FQNEAQ (reference sequence). The CDR3 consists of 18 residues. Trimming took 4 bases from V and 2 from J; bases not matched to a gene: 16. The CDR3 loop is CASSWGHLQREPTYEQYF. The CDR3 region has the DNA TGTGCCAGCAGCTGGGGCCACCTCCAGCGGGAGCCGACCTACGAGCAGTACTTC.

The sample holds one count of this clone. V gene TRBV2 combines with J gene TRBJ1-1; D call uncertain. The CDR3 contains 14 residues. Germline values: CDR1 SNHLY, CDR2 FYNNEI. Deletions cut 6 bases from V and 1 base from J, with 12 bases between. The CDR3 DNA reads as TGTGCCAGCAGCCCGGTAAGCGGGAACACTGAAGCTTTCTTT. As protein: CASSPVSGNTEAFF.

The rearrangement links TRBV5-1 to TRBJ2-7; D possibly corresponds to TRBD2 (5 bases). The germline V gene has CDR1 SGHRS and CDR2 YFSETQ. This CDR3 has 16 residues. The V gene lost 0 bases and the J gene lost 1 base, with 14 bases spanning the gap. CDR3 in amino acids: CASSLELAWRSYEQYF. In DNA form, the CDR3 reads TGCGCCAGCAGCTTGGAACTGGCTTGGAGGTCCTACGAGCAGTACTTC.

The V gene is TRBV13, the J gene TRBJ1-4; the D gene is possibly TRBD1 (5 bases). Between the trimmed V and J ends, which lost 4 bases and 7 bases, there was a span of 16 bases. Germline assignment: CDR1 PRHDT and CDR2 FYEKMQ (reference sequence). CDR3 length: 15 residues. The CDR3 DNA reads as TGTGCCAGCAGCTCCCGGGGAGGGGTTGGTGAAAAACTGTTTTTT. Its translation: CASSSRGGVGEKLFF.

CDR3 sequence: CASSAPGGRAQEQFF. Written as DNA, the CDR3 is TGTGCCAGCAGCGCCCCCGGCGGGAGGGCGCAAGAGCAGTTCTTC. The chain has TRBV9 and TRBJ2-1; 9 positions match TRBD2. After removal of 3 bases from V and 10 bases from J, the junction contained 11 bases not matched to a gene. Germline lookup yields CDR1 SGDLS and CDR2 YYNGEE. This CDR3 has 15 amino acids.

The CDR3, as DNA: TGCGCCAGCAGCTCAGGGTCCTACGAGCAGTACTTC. The encoded protein is CASSSGSYEQYF. The chain employs TRBV5-1 and TRBJ2-7; possibly TRBD1 for D (5 bases). This CDR3 is 12 amino acids long. V was pared by 3 bases and J by 1 base, with 5 bases between. The germline V gene has CDR1 SGHRS and CDR2 YFSETQ.

This chain connects TRBV5-1 to TRBJ2-7, with D maybe TRBD2 (6 bases). The CDR3 spans 13 residues. Germline loops: CDR1 SGHRS, CDR2 YFSETQ. The V and J ends lost 0 bases and 3 bases respectively, with 7 bases between them. The CDR3 DNA reads TGCGCCAGCAGCTTGGCGCGGGGCTACGAGCAGTACTTC. Amino acid sequence: CASSLARGYEQYF.

The chain couples TRBV30 to TRBJ2-1; 8 bases are shared with TRBD2. Germline loops: CDR1 GTSNPN, CDR2 SVGIG (reference sequence). The CDR3 is 16 residues long. The V gene end was trimmed by 3 bases and the J gene end by 1 base; junction bases not matched to a gene: 8. CDR3 region: CAWSPGLAGSYNEQFF. The CDR3 nucleotides read TGTGCCTGGAGCCCCGGTCTAGCGGGTTCCTACAATGAGCAGTTCTTC.